These T cell receptor beta chains were read from a single sample in a study of a mutant IDH1 vaccine in newly diagnosed glioma. Profiling relied on immunoSEQ multiplex PCR, and the TCRdb table lists in-frame clones only, not all of them. The sample yields just under 95,000 clones, around 77% seen once. Sequenced material: PBMCs, taken from a glioma patient treated with radiotherapy, temozolomide or both. These receptors all stem from a man aged 35-49 years with glioma. The CDR3 runs from the conserved cysteine through the conserved F or W. Fields, in order: V gene, clone size, D gene, J gene, CDR3 protein, CDR3 DNA. The D gene is left open where the match is weak. Size values are once, few and many counts, or a class for expanded clones, and some rows have none.

>TRBV9|few|-|TRBJ2-1
CASSVYLGNEQFF
TGTGCCAGCAGCGTCTATCTTGGGAATGAGCAGTTCTTC
>TRBV11-1|-|-|TRBJ2-7
CASSPRGGGLSYEQYF
TGTGCCAGCAGCCCAAGAGGAGGGGGCCTCTCCTACGAGCAGTACTTC
>TRBV18|-|-|TRBJ1-6
CASSPYGRSSYNSPLHF
TGTGCCAGCTCACCTTATGGCAGGAGCTCCTATAATTCACCCCTCCACTTT
>TRBV5-6|-|-|TRBJ2-6
CASSPTTGSGANVLTF
TGTGCCAGCAGCCCAACAACCGGCTCTGGGGCCAACGTCCTGACTTTC
>TRBV7-2|-|TRBD2|TRBJ2-3
CASSLVAGGPPDTQYF
TGTGCCAGCAGCTTAGTAGCGGGGGGGCCCCCAGATACGCAGTATTTT
>TRBV11-2|-|TRBD1|TRBJ2-2
CASSFLQTGGTGELFF
TGTGCCAGCAGCTTTCTACAGACAGGGGGAACCGGGGAGCTGTTTTTT
>TRBV29-1|few|-|TRBJ1-5
CSVGNGQSNQPQHF
TGCAGCGTTGGGAATGGACAGAGCAATCAGCCCCAGCATTTT
>TRBV28|once|TRBD1|TRBJ2-3
CASSFRGTGEGTDTQYF
TGTGCCAGCAGTTTTAGGGGGACAGGGGAAGGCACAGATACGCAGTATTTT
>TRBV6-4|-|-|TRBJ1-4
CASSEGEGNEKLFF
TGTGCCAGCAGTGAAGGTGAAGGGAATGAAAAACTGTTTTTT
>TRBV30|-|TRBD1|TRBJ1-6
CAWNRGNSPLHF
TGTGCCTGGAACAGGGGGAATTCACCCCTCCACTTT